This is a list of T cell receptor beta chains from one sample in a study of identifying expanded T cells in peripheral blood. The method was immunoSEQ multiplex PCR; TCRdb's version includes in-frame clones alone and lacks a portion of them. Here the sample spans tens of thousands of clones, roughly 84% being singletons. Specimen: blood. The receptors come from a person aged 18 to 75 in good health. The CDR3 runs from the conserved cysteine through the conserved F or W. D genes are given only for firm matches. Expanded clones are given a class, and other clones once, few, many or no size at all.

TGTGCCAGTAGTATAATGGGACTAGCGGGGGGTTCCTACAATGAGCAGTTCTTC,CASSIMGLAGGSYNEQFF,TRBD2,TRBJ2-1,TRBV19,.
TGTGCCAGCAGCTTGGGACAGCCGGAGCAGTACTTC,CASSLGQPEQYF,TRBD1,TRBJ2-7,TRBV7-9,.
TGTGCCAGCAGCCCTAGCCAAGTGAGACCCCCCGAGCAGTACTTC,CASSPSQVRPPEQYF,.,TRBJ2-7,TRBV7-9,.
TGTGCCAGCGGGGGACTAGCGGTCTACAATGAGCAGTTCTTC,CASGGLAVYNEQFF,TRBD2,TRBJ2-1,TRBV28,.
TGTGCCAGCAGTTACTCTGGGACAGGGGGTGGCTACACCTTC,CASSYSGTGGGYTF,TRBD1,TRBJ1-2,TRBV6-5,once
TGTGCCATCAGGCTCGGAAGGGGAAACACCATATATTTT,CAIRLGRGNTIYF,.,TRBJ1-3,TRBV10-3,.
TGTGCCAGCAGTTTTTCACCTTTTGAAGATACGCAGTATTTT,CASSFSPFEDTQYF,.,TRBJ2-3,TRBV27,.
TGTGCCACCCGTTCGGAGTCGACGTACAGGTCTACGCAGTATTTT,CATRSESTYRSTQYF,.,TRBJ2-3,TRBV15,.
TGTGCCAGCAGTGGTTTGGGACAGGGGATTGATGGCTACACCTTC,CASSGLGQGIDGYTF,TRBD1,TRBJ1-2,TRBV2,.
TGTGCCAGCAGCGTAGTGGCGTACTCTGAAGCTTTCTTT,CASSVVAYSEAFF,.,TRBJ1-1,TRBV9,.
TGCGCCAGCAGCTGGAAGTTCGGGGGGGTAAATGACGAGCAGTACTTC,CASSWKFGGVNDEQYF,TRBD2,TRBJ2-7,TRBV4-3,.
TGTGCCACCAGCAGAGGGGAAGATACGCAGTATTTT,CATSRGEDTQYF,.,TRBJ2-3,TRBV15,.
TGTGCGGTTGCTGGGGATTCCGGAAACACCATATATTTT,CAVAGDSGNTIYF,.,TRBJ1-3,TRBV6-5,.
TGTGCCAGTAGTAAGGACAGACCTAATGAAAAACTGTTTTTT,CASSKDRPNEKLFF,.,TRBJ1-4,TRBV19,.
TGTGCCAGTAGTATCCAGGGGCGGACTAGTGGCTACACCTTC,CASSIQGRTSGYTF,.,TRBJ1-2,TRBV19,.
TGTGCCAGCAATGTGGTGGAGGAGGAAAACACTGAAGCTTTCTTT,CASNVVEEENTEAFF,.,TRBJ1-1,TRBV14,.
TGTGCCAGCAGGACACAGGGGGCGCCCGGGGAAAAACTGTTTTTT,CASRTQGAPGEKLFF,TRBD1,TRBJ1-4,TRBV2,.
TGCGCCAGCAGCTTGGCCGGACAGAATGAAGCTTTCTTT,CASSLAGQNEAFF,.,TRBJ1-1,TRBV5-1,.
TGTGCCAGCAGCTTAGTGACAGGGCTGGAACAGCCCCAGCATTTT,CASSLVTGLEQPQHF,TRBD1,TRBJ1-5,TRBV7-2,.
TGTGCCAGCAGTTTTTCCCCGGGGACAGCCTACGAGCAGTACTTC,CASSFSPGTAYEQYF,TRBD1,TRBJ2-7,TRBV11-2,.
TGTGCCGCTGAACAGGGCAGAGGACGATACGAGCAGTACTTC,CAAEQGRGRYEQYF,.,TRBJ2-7,TRBV30,.
TGTGCCAGCAGTTACCTACCTTTTAGCAATCAGCCCCAGCATTTT,CASSYLPFSNQPQHF,.,TRBJ1-5,TRBV6-6,few
TGTGCCAGCAGTGAATGGAATTCACCCCTCCACTTT,CASSEWNSPLHF,.,TRBJ1-6,TRBV6-1,few
TGTGCCAGCAGCGTAGTCCCGGGACAGGACTATTATGGCTACACCTTC,CASSVVPGQDYYGYTF,TRBD1,TRBJ1-2,TRBV9,.
TGCGCCAGCAGCCAAGAGGAGGTCAGTTATTCACCCCTCCACTTT,CASSQEEVSYSPLHF,.,TRBJ1-6,TRBV4-3,.
TGCAGTGCTGGAGACAGGGGGGGAACTTTCTTT,CSAGDRGGTFF,TRBD1,TRBJ1-1,TRBV20-1,.